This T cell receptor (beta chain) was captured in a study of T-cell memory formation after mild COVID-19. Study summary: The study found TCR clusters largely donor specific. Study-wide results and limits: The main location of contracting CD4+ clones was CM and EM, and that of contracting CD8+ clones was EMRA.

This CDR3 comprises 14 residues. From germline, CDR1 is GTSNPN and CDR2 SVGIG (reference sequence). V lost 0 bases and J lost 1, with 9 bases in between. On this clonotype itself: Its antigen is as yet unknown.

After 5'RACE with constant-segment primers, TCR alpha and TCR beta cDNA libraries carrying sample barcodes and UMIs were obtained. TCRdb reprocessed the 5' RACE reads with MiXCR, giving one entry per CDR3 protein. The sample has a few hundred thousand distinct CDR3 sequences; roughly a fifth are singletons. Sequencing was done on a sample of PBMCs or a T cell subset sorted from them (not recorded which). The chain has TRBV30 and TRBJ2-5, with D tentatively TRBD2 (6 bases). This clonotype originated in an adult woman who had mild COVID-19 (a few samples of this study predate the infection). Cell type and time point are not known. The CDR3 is CAWSVGGAQETQYF. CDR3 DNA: TGTGCCTGGAGTGTTGGCGGGGCCCAAGAGACCCAGTACTTC. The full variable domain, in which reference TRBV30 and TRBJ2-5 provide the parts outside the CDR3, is SQTIHQWPATLVQPVGSPLSLECTVEGTSNPNLYWYRQAAGRGLQLLFYSVGIGQISSEVPQNLSASRPQDRQFILSSKKLLLSDSGFYLCAWSVGGAQETQYFGPGTRLLVL.